The sequence of this T cell receptor (beta chain) was determined in a study of cytomegalovirus exposure and HLA in healthy donors. Study findings and constraints: TRBV6-2, TRBV6-3 and other indistinguishable V segments were excluded. In terms of immune exposure information, only CMV serostatus was available.

To note about this clone: Its antigen is not identified.

The PCR made use of 60 Vbeta and 13 Jbeta primers. Here immunoSEQ multiplex PCR was the method, and the copy in TCRdb shows in-frame clones only, minus some. The table lists some 100,000 clones, about 76% of them singletons. Germline V gene sequence: CDR1 MGHRA, CDR2 YSYEKL. Trimming pared 4 bases from V and 7 bases from J, leaving 8 bases between. The CDR3 is 11 residues long. The TCR comes from a woman in her forties in good health and CMV-seropositive. The chain employs TRBV4-1 and TRBJ2-7; no clear D gene. The sequencing input was PBMCs. The CDR3 loop is CASSRSKEQYF. CDR3 nucleotides: TGCGCCAGCAGCCGTTCTAAAGAGCAGTACTTC.